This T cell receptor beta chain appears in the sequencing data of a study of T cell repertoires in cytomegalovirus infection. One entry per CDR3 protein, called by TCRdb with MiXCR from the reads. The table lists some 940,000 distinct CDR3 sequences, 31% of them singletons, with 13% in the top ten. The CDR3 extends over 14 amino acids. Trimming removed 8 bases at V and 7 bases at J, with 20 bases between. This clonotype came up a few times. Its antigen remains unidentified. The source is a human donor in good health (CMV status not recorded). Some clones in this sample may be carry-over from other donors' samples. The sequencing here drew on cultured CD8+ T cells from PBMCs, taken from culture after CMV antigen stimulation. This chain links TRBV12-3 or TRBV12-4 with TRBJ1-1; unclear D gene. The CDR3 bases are TGTGCCAGCGGTCCACCCGAGGGCTCCGGTGAAGCTTTCTTT. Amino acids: CASGPPEGSGEAFF.